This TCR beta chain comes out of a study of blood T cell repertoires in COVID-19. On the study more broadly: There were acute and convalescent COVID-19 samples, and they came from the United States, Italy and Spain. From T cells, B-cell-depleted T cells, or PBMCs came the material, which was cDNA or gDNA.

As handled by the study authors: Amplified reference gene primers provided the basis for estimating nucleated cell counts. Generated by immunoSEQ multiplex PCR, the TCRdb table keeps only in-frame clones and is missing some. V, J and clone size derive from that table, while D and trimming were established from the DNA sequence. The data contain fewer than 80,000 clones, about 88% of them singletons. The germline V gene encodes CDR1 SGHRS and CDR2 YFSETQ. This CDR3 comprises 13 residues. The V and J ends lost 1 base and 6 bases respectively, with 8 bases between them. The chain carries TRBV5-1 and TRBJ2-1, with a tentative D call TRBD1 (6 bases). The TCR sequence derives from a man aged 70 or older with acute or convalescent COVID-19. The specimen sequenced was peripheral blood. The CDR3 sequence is CASSLTGSNEQFF. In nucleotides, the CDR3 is TGCGCCAGCAGCTTGACAGGGAGCAATGAGCAGTTCTTC.